The sequence of this T cell receptor beta chain was determined in a study of blood T cell repertoires in COVID-19. This CDR3 is 13 amino acids long. Germline V gene data show CDR1 as DFQATT and CDR2 as SNEGSKA (reference sequence). The trim removed 3 bases at V and 6 bases at J, leaving 5 bases unmatched. Here immunoSEQ multiplex PCR was the method, and the copy in TCRdb shows in-frame clones only, minus some. The sample shows 350,000 to 450,000 clones, around 87% of them seen only once. The chain combines TRBV20-1 with TRBJ2-7; 10 nucleotides align to TRBD2. Sequenced sample: peripheral blood. This clonotype was obtained from a human donor in a cohort sampled during active COVID-19. The CDR3 loop reads CSASSLAGSEQYF. CDR3 DNA: TGCAGTGCTAGTTCACTAGCGGGAAGCGAGCAGTACTTC.